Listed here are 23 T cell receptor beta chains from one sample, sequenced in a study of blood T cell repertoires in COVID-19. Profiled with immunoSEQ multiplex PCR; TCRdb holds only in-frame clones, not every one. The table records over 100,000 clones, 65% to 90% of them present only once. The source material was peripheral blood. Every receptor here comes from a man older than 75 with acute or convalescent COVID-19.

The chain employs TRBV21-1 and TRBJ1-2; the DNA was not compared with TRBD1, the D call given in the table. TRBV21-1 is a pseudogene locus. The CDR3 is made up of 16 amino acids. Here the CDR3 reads CASSKVGQGLRHGYTF. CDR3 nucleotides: TGTGCCAGCAGCAAAGTTGGACAGGGACTTCGCCATGGCTACACCTTC.

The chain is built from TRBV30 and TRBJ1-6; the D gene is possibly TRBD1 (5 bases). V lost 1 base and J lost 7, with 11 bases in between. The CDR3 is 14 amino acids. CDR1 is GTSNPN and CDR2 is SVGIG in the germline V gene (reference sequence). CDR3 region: CAWSAGTPNSPLHF. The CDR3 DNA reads TGTGCCTGGAGTGCGGGGACTCCCAATTCACCCCTCCACTTT.

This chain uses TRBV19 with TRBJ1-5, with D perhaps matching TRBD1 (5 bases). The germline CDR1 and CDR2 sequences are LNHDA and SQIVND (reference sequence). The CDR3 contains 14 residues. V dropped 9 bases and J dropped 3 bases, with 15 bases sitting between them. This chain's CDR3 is CASPPTGDNQPQHF. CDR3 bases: TGTGCCAGCCCCCCCACAGGAGACAATCAGCCCCAGCATTTT.

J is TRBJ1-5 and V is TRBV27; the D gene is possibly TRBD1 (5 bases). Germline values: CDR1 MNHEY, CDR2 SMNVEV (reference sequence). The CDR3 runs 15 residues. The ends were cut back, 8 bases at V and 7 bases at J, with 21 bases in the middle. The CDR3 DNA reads TGTGCCAGCTCCCCGTGGGGGGAGAGAGGGCAGCCCCAGCATTTT. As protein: CASSPWGERGQPQHF.

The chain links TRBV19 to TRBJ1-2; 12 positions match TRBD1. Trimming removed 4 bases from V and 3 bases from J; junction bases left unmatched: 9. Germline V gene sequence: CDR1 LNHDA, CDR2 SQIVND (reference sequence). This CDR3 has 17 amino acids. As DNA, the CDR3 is TGTGCCAGTAGTAGGAGGGACAGGGGGCGAGAGGACTATGGCTACACCTTC. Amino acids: CASSRRDRGREDYGYTF. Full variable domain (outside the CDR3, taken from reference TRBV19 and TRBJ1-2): DGGITQSPKYLFRKEGQNVTLSCEQNLNHDAMYWYRQDPGQGLRLIYYSQIVNDFQKGDIAEGYSVSREKKESFPLTVTSAQKNPTAFYLCASSRRDRGREDYGYTFGSGTRLTVV.

CDR3 in DNA: TGTGCCAGCAGCTTAACTGTCGGGACAGCTAGCAATCAGCCCCAGCATTTT. Translating gives CASSLTVGTASNQPQHF. The chain carries TRBV7-9 and TRBJ1-5, with 7 bases lining up with TRBD1. This CDR3 is 17 amino acids long. V was pared by 2 bases and J by 0 bases, with 7 bases of the junction left unmatched. Per germline, CDR1 SEHNR and CDR2 FQNEAQ (reference sequence).

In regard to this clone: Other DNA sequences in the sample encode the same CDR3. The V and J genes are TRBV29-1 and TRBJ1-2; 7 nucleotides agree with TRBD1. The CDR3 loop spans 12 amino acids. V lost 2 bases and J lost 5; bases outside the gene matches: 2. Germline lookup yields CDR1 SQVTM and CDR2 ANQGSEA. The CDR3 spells CSVEQGGYGYTF. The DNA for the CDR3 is TGCAGCGTTGAACAGGGGGGATATGGCTACACCTTC. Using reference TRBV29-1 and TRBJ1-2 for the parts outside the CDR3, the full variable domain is SAVISQKPSRDICQRGTSLTIQCQVDSQVTMMFWYRQQPGQSLTLIATANQGSEATYESGFVIDKFPISRPNLTFSTLTVSNMSPEDSSIYLCSVEQGGYGYTFGSGTRLTVV.

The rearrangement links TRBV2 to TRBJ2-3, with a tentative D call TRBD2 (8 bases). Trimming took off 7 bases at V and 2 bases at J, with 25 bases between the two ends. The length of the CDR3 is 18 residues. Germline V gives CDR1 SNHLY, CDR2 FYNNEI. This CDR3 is CASNRRGREVRDTDTQYF. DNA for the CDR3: TGTGCCAGCAACCGGAGGGGGCGGGAGGTTCGGGACACAGATACGCAGTATTTT. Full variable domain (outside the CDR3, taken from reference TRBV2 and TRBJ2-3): EPEVTQTPSHQVTQMGQEVILRCVPISNHLYFYWYRQILGQKVEFLVSFYNNEISEKSEIFDDQFSVERPDGSNFTLKIRSTKLEDSAMYFCASNRRGREVRDTDTQYFGPGTRLTVL.

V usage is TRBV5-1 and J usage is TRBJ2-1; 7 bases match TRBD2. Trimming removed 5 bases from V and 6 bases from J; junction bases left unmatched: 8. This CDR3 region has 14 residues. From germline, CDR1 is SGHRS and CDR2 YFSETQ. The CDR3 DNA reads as TGCGCCAGCAGAGCGGCGGGAGAGGGCAATGAGCAGTTCTTC. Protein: CASRAAGEGNEQFF.

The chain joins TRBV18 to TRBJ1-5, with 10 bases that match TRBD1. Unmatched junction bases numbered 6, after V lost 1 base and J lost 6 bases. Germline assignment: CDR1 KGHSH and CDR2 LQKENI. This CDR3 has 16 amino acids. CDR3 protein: CASSPQGTGATQPQHF. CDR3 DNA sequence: TGTGCCAGCTCACCACAGGGGACAGGGGCTACTCAGCCCCAGCATTTT. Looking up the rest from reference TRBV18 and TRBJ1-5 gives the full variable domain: NAGVMQNPRHLVRRRGQEARLRCSPMKGHSHVYWYRQLPEEGLKFMVYLQKENIIDESGMPKERFSAEFPKEGPSILRIQQVVRGDSAAYFCASSPQGTGATQPQHFGDGTRLSIL.

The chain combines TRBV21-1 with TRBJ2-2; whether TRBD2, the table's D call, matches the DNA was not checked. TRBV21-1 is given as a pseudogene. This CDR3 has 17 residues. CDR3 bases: TGTGCCAGCAGCAAACGAGAGCGGGAGTGGAAAACCGGGGAGCTGTTTTTT. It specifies CASSKREREWKTGELFF.

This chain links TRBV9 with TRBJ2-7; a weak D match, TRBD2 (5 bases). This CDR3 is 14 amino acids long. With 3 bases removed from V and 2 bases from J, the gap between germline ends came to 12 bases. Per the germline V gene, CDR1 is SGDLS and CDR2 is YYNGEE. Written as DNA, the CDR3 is TGTGCCAGCAGCGAAACTAGTGTTACCTACGAGCAGTACTTC. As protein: CASSETSVTYEQYF.

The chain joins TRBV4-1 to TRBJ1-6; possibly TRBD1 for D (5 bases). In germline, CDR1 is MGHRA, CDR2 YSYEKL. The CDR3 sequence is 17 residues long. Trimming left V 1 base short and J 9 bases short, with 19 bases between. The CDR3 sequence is CASSQAASGSGGSPLHF. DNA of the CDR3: TGCGCCAGCAGCCAAGCCGCCTCCGGGTCCGGGGGTTCACCCCTCCACTTT.

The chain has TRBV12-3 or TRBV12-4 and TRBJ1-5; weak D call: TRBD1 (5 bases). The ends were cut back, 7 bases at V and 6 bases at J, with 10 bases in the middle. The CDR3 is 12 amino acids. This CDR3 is CASNDRSQPQHF. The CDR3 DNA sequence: TGTGCCAGCAACGACAGAAGTCAGCCCCAGCATTTT.

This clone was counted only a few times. The CDR3 reads CASSLGQGQAFF. The DNA for the CDR3 is TGTGCCAGCAGCTTGGGACAGGGTCAAGCTTTCTTT. The rearrangement joins TRBV11-2 to TRBJ1-1; 9 bases agree with TRBD1. The germline CDR1 and CDR2 sequences are SGHAT and FQNNGV. Trimming at V came to 3 bases and at J to 9 bases, leaving 2 bases not matched to a gene. The CDR3 is made up of 12 amino acids.

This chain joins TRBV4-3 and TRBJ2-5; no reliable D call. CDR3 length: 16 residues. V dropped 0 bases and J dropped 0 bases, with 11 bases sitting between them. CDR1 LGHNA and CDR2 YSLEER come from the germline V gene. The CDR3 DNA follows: TGCGCCAGCAGCCAAGATTTATCCGTTTACCAAGAGACCCAGTACTTC. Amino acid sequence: CASSQDLSVYQETQYF.

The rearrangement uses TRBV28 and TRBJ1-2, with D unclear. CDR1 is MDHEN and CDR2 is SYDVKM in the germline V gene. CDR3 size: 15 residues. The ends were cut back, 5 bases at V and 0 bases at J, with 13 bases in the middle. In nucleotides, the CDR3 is TGTGCCAGCAGTCCCACGACACAAACTAACTATGGCTACACCTTC. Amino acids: CASSPTTQTNYGYTF.

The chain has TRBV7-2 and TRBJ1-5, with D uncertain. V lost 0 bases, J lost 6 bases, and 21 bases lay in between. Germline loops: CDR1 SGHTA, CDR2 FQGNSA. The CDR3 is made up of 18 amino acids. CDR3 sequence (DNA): TGTGCCAGCAGCTTAGCTTTTATGGGCAGTAGCGGCCCTCAGCCCCAGCATTTT. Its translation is CASSLAFMGSSGPQPQHF. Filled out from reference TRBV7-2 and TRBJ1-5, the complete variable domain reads GAGVSQSPSNKVTEKGKDVELRCDPISGHTALYWYRQSLGQGLEFLIYFQGNSAPDKSGLPSDRFSAERTGGSVSTLTIQRTQQEDSAVYLCASSLAFMGSSGPQPQHFGDGTRLSIL.

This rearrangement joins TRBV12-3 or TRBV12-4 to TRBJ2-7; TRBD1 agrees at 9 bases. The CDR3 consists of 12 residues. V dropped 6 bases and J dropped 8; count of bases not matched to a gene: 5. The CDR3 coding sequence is TGTGCCAGCAGCTTACAGGGGGCGAAGCAGTACTTC. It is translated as CASSLQGAKQYF.

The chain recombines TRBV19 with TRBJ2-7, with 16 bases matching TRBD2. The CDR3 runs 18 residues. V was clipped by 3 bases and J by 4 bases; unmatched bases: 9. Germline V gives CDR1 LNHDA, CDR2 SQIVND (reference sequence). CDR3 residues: CASSIPNAGLAGGYEQYF. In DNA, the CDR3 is TGTGCCAGTAGTATTCCCAACGCGGGACTAGCGGGAGGGTACGAGCAGTACTTC.

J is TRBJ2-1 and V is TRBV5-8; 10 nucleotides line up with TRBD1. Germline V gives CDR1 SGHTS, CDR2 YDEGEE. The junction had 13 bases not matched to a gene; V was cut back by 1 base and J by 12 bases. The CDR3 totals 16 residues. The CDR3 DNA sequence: TGTGCCAGCAGCTTGAACGGACAGGGGGTTCCTTACGCGCAGTTCTTC. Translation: CASSLNGQGVPYAQFF.

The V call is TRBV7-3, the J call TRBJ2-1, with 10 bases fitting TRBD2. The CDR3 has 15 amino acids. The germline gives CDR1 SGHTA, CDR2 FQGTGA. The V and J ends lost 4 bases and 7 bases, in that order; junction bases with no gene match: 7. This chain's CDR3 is CASSSSGRAQNEQFF. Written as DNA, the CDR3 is TGTGCCAGCAGCTCCAGCGGGAGGGCGCAGAATGAGCAGTTCTTC. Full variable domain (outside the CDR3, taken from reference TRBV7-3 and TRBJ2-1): GAGVSQTPSNKVTEKGKYVELRCDPISGHTALYWYRQSLGQGPEFLIYFQGTGAADDSGLPNDRFFAVRPEGSVSTLKIQRTERGDSAVYLCASSSSGRAQNEQFFGPGTRLTVL.

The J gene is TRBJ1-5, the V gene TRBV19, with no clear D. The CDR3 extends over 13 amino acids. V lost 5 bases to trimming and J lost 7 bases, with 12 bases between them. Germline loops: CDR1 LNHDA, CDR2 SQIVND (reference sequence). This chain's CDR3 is CASSWAKNQPQHF. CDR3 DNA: TGTGCCAGTAGTTGGGCGAAAAACCAGCCCCAGCATTTT.